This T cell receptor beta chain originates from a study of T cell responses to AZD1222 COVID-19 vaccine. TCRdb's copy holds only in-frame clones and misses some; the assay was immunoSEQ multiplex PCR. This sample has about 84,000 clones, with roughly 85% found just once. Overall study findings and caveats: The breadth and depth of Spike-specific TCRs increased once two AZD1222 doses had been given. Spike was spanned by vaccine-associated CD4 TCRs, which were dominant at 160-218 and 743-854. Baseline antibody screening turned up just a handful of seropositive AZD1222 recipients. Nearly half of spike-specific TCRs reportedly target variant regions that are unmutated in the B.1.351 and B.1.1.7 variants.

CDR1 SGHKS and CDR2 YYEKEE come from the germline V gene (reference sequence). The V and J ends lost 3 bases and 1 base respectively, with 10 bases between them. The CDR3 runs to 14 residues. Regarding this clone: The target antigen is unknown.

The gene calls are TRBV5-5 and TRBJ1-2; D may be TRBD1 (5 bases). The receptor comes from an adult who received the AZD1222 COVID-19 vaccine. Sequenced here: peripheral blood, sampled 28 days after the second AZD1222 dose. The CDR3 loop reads CASSWGGDNYGYTF. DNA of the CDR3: TGTGCCAGCAGCTGGGGCGGAGATAACTATGGCTACACCTTC.